The present TCR beta chain was sequenced within a study of blood T cell repertoires in COVID-19. For the study at large: Researchers got acute and convalescent COVID-19 samples from the United States, Italy and Spain. In each case, the material was cDNA or gDNA derived from T cells, B-cell-depleted T cells, or PBMCs.

Original processing notes: Nucleated cell counts were estimated from reference gene primer amplification. Here immunoSEQ multiplex PCR was the method, and the copy in TCRdb shows in-frame clones only, minus some. The V and J calls and the clone size are those of that table, but D and trimming were determined from the DNA. The sample holds fewer than 150,000 clones; about 87% are singletons and the top ten take more than 5%. Trimming removed 3 bases from V and 4 bases from J, with 24 bases in between. CDR3 size: 18 residues. The germline V gene encodes CDR1 LGHDT and CDR2 YNNKEL (reference sequence). The chain is built from TRBV3-1 (or the pseudogene TRBV3-2) and TRBJ2-5; possibly TRBD2 for D (6 bases). This sequence originates from a human donor in a cohort sampled during active COVID-19. Sequencing was carried out using peripheral blood. CDR3 protein: CASSHKFTPGLPGETQYF. The CDR3 coding sequence is TGTGCCAGCAGCCATAAATTTACTCCGGGACTCCCTGGAGAGACCCAGTACTTC.